This passage covers 8 T cell receptor beta chains from one sample sequenced in a study of blood T cell repertoires in COVID-19. Data came from immunoSEQ multiplex PCR; TCRdb stores just in-frame clones and leaves some out. The table includes about 80,000 clones, around 88% detected once. The sample taken for sequencing was peripheral blood. These receptors all come from a woman of 80 years or more with acute or convalescent COVID-19.

This rearrangement joins TRBV6-5 to TRBJ2-7; tentative D call: TRBD1 (5 bases). CDR1 is MNHEY and CDR2 is SVGAGI in the germline V gene. The CDR3 has 13 residues. V was trimmed by 8 bases and J by 6 bases, leaving 17 bases between them. The CDR3, as DNA: TGTGCCAGCGGTAGGGGCCCCTCCCTCGAGCAGTACTTC. Protein sequence: CASGRGPSLEQYF.

The rearrangement uses TRBV19 and TRBJ1-2; D is ambiguous. In germline, CDR1 is LNHDA, CDR2 SQIVND (reference sequence). The CDR3 consists of 13 residues. The V end lost 3 bases, the J end lost 1 base, and 6 bases lay between the germline ends. As DNA, the CDR3 is TGTGCCAGTAGTATTGGTAGTAACTATGGCTACACCTTC. This sequence encodes CASSIGSNYGYTF.

The rearrangement joins TRBV5-5 to TRBJ2-7, with 7 bases fitting TRBD2. CDR3 size: 17 residues. The germline gives CDR1 SGHKS, CDR2 YYEKEE (reference sequence). J lost 2 bases, V lost 0 bases, and 11 bases had no gene match. The CDR3 coding sequence is TGTGCCAGCAGCTTGGCCGGGGCTAGCGGATTACCCTACGAGCAGTACTTC. It is translated as CASSLAGASGLPYEQYF. The full variable domain, in which reference TRBV5-5 and TRBJ2-7 provide the parts outside the CDR3, is DAGVTQSPTHLIKTRGQQVTLRCSPISGHKSVSWYQQVLGQGPQFIFQYYEKEERGRGNFPDRFSARQFPNYSSELNVNALLLGDSALYLCASSLAGASGLPYEQYFGPGTRLTVT.

The chain's CDR3 is CASSWDFQETQYF. The CDR3 nucleotides read TGTGCCAGTAGTTGGGACTTCCAAGAGACCCAGTACTTC. The chain carries TRBV19 and TRBJ2-5, with D tentatively TRBD2 (6 bases). Trimming stripped 5 bases from V and 1 base from J, with 8 bases between. The CDR3 consists of 13 residues. CDR1 and CDR2 from the germline V gene are LNHDA and SQIVND (reference sequence). The variable domain in full, with the rest retrieved from reference TRBV19 and TRBJ2-5, is DGGITQSPKYLFRKEGQNVTLSCEQNLNHDAMYWYRQDPGQGLRLIYYSQIVNDFQKGDIAEGYSVSREKKESFPLTVTSAQKNPTAFYLCASSWDFQETQYFGPGTRLLVL.

This chain joins TRBV19 and TRBJ2-3; 7 bases are shared with TRBD1. Trimming cost V 0 bases and J 8 bases; bases outside gene matches: 14. The length of the CDR3 is 17 residues. Looked up from germline, CDR1 is LNHDA and CDR2 is SQIVND (reference sequence). The CDR3 spells CASSIERGQTTFGTQYF. As DNA, the CDR3 is TGTGCCAGTAGTATAGAAAGGGGACAGACGACATTTGGTACGCAGTATTTT.

The chain is built from TRBV27 and TRBJ1-2; 9 positions agree with TRBD1. V gave up 5 bases and J gave up 8 bases; unmatched junction bases: 6. Germline V gene lookup returns CDR1 MNHEY and CDR2 SMNVEV (reference sequence). This CDR3 is built from 13 residues. The CDR3 bases are TGTGCCAGCAGTCGGGACAGGGCTGACGGCTACACCTTC. It is translated as CASSRDRADGYTF.

This rearrangement joins TRBV9 to TRBJ1-3; D is perhaps TRBD1 (6 bases). CDR1 is SGDLS, CDR2 YYNGEE, per germline. The CDR3 spans 18 residues. Trimming cost V 4 bases and J 0 bases, with 20 bases left between them. The CDR3 region has the DNA TGTGCCAGCAGCCCCGGGGCTGGGACACAGAGCTCTGGAAACACCATATATTTT. This gives the protein CASSPGAGTQSSGNTIYF.

The genes are TRBV6-6 and TRBJ1-4, with no clear D. Trimming pared 0 bases from V and 11 bases from J, leaving 16 bases between. Germline-derived CDR1 and CDR2 are MNHNY and SVGAGI (reference sequence). There are 15 residues in the CDR3. DNA of the CDR3: TGTGCCAGCAGTTACTCGAGGACCGGTTGGGAGAAACTGTTTTTT. This encodes CASSYSRTGWEKLFF.